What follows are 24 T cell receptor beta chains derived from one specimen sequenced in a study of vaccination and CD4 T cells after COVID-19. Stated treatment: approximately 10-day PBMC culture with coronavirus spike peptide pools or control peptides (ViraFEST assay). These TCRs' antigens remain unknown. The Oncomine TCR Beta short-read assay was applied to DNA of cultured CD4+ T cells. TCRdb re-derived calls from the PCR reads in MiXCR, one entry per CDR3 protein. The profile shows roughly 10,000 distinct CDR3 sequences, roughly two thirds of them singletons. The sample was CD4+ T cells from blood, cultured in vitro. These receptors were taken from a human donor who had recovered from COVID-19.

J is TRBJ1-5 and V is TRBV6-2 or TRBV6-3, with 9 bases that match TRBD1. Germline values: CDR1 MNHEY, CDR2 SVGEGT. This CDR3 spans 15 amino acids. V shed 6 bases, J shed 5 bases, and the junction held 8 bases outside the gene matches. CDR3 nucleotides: TGTGCCAGCAGGTTTACAGGGGGCAGTGATCAGCCCCAGCATTTT. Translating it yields CASRFTGGSDQPQHF.

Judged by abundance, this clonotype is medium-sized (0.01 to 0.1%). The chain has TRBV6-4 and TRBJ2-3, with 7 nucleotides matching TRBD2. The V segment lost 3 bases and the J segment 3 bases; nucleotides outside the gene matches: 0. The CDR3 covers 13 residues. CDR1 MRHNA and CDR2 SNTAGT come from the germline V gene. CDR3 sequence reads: CASSEGGTDTQYF. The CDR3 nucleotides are TGTGCCAGCAGTGAGGGGGGGACAGATACGCAGTATTTT.

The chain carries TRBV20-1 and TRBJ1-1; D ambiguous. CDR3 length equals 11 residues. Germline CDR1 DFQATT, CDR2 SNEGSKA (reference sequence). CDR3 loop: CRPTEPTEAFF. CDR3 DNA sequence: TGCAGGCCGACCGAACCCACTGAAGCTTTCTTT.

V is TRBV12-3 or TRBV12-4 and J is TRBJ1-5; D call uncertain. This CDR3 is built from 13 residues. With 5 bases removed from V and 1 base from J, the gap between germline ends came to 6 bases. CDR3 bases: TGTGCCAGCAGTCCTCCGAGCAATCAGCCCCAGCATTTT. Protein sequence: CASSPPSNQPQHF.

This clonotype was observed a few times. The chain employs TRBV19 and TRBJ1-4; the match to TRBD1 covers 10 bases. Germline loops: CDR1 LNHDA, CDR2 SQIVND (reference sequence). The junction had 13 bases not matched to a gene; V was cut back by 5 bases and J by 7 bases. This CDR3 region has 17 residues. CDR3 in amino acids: CASSPGQGGVSGEKLFF. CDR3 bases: TGTGCCAGTAGTCCAGGACAGGGGGGAGTTAGCGGTGAAAAACTGTTTTTT.

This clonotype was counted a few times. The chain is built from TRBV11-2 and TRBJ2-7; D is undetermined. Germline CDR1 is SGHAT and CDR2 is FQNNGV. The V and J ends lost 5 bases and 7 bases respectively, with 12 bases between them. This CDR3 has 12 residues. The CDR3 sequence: CASSARRGEQYF. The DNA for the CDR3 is TGTGCCAGCAGCGCACGCCGAGGAGAGCAGTACTTC.

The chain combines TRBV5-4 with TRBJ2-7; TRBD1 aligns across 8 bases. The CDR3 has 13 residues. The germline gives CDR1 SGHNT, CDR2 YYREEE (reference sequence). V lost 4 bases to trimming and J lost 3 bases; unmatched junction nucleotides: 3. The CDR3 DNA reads TGTGCCAGCAGCCTGGACAGGGACTACGAGCAGTACTTC. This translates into CASSLDRDYEQYF. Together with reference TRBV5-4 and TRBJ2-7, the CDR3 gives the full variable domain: ETGVTQSPTHLIKTRGQQVTLRCSSQSGHNTVSWYQQALGQGPQFIFQYYREEENGRGNFPPRFSGLQFPNYSSELNVNALELDDSALYLCASSLDRDYEQYFGPGTRLTVT.

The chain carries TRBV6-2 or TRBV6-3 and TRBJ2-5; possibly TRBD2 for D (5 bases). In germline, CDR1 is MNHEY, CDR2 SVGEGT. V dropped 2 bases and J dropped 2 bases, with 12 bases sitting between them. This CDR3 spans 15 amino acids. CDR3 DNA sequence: TGTGCCAGCAGTTACGTATCGGGAAAACAAGAGACCCAGTACTTC. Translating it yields CASSYVSGKQETQYF.

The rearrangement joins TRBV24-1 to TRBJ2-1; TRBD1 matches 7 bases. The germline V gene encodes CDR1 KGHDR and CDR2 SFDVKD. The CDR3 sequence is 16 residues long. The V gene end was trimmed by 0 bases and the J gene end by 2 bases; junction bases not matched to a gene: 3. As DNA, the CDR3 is TGTGCCACCAGTGATTTGCAAGGGGGCCCCTACAATGAGCAGTTCTTC. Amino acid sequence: CATSDLQGGPYNEQFF.

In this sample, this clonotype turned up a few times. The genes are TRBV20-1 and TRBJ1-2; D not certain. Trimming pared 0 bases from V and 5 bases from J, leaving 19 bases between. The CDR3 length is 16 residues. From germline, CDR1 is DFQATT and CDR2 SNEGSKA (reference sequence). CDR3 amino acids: CSARDGRGSVGYGYTF. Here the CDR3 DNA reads TGCAGTGCTAGAGATGGGCGAGGTAGTGTGGGTTATGGCTACACCTTC.

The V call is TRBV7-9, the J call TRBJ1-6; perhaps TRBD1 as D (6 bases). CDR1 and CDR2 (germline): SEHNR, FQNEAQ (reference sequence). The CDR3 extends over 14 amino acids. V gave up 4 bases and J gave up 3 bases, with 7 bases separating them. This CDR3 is CASSSDSYNSPLHF. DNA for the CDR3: TGTGCCAGCAGCTCGGACAGCTATAATTCACCCCTCCACTTT.

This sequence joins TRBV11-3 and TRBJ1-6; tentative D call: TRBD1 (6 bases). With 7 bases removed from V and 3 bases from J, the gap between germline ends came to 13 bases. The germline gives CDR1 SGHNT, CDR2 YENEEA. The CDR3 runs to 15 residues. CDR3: CASTEQGLYNSPLHF. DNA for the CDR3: TGTGCCAGCACCGAACAGGGCCTCTATAATTCACCCCTCCACTTT.

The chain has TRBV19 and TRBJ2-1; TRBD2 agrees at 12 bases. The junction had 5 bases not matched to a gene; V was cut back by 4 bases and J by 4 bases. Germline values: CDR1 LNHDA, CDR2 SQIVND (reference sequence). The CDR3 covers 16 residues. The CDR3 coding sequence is TGTGCCAGTAGTAGTGGACTAGCGGGATTATACAATGAGCAGTTCTTC. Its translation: CASSSGLAGLYNEQFF. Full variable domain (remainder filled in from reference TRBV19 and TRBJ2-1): DGGITQSPKYLFRKEGQNVTLSCEQNLNHDAMYWYRQDPGQGLRLIYYSQIVNDFQKGDIAEGYSVSREKKESFPLTVTSAQKNPTAFYLCASSSGLAGLYNEQFFGPGTRLTVL.

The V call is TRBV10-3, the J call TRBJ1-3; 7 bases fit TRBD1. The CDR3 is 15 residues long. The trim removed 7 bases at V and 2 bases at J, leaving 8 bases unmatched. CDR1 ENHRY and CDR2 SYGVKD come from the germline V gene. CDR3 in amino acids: CAIKRDSSTGNTIYF. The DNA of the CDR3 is TGTGCCATCAAGAGGGACAGCTCTACTGGAAACACCATATATTTT.

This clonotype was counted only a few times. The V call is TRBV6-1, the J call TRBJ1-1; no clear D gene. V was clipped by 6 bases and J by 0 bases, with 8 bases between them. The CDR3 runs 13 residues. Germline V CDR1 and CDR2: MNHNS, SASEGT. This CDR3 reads CASSDAVNTEAFF. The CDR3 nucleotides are TGTGCCAGCAGCGACGCAGTGAACACTGAAGCTTTCTTT.

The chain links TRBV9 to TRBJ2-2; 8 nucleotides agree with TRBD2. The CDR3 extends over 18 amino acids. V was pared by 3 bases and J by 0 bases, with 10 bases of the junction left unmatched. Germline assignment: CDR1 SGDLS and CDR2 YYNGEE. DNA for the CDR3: TGTGCCAGCAGCGGGGTGCGTAGCGGGGCGACGAACACCGGGGAGCTGTTTTTT. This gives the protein CASSGVRSGATNTGELFF. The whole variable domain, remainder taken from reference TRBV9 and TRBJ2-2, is DSGVTQTPKHLITATGQRVTLRCSPRSGDLSVYWYQQSLDQGLQFLIQYYNGEERAKGNILERFSAQQFPDLHSELNLSSLELGDSALYFCASSGVRSGATNTGELFFGEGSRLTVL.

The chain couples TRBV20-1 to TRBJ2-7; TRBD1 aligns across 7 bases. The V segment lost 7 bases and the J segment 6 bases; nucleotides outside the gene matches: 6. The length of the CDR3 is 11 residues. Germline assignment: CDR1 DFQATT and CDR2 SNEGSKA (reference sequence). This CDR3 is CSEQTGSEQYF. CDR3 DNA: TGCAGTGAACAGACAGGGAGCGAGCAGTACTTC.

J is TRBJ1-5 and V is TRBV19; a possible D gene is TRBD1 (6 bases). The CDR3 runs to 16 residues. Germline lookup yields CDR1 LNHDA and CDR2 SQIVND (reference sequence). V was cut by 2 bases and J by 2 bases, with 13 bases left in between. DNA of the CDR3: TGTGCCAGTAGTATACCGACAGGAGTAGGCAATCAGCCCCAGCATTTT. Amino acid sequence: CASSIPTGVGNQPQHF.

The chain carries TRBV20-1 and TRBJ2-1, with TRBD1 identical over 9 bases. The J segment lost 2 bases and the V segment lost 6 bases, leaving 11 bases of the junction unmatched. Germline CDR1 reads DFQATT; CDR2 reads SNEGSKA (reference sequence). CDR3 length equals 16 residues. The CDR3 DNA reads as TGCAGTGCAACTCCTAACAGGGGGCTCCCCTACAATGAGCAGTTCTTC. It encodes CSATPNRGLPYNEQFF.

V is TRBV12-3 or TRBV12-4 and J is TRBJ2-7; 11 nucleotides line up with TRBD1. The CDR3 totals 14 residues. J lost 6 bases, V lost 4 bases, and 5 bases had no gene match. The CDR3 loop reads CASSWTGGLAEQYF. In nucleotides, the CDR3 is TGTGCCAGCAGTTGGACAGGGGGCTTGGCCGAGCAGTACTTC.

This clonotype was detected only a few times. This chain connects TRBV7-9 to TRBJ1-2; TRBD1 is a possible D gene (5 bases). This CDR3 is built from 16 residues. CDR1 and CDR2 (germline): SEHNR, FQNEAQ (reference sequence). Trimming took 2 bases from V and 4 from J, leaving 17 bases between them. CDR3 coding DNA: TGTGCCAGCAGCTTAAGGGCAGGGAGTTACAGCTATGGCTACACCTTC. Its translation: CASSLRAGSYSYGYTF.

The CDR3 DNA sequence: TGCAGTGCTACGGAGTATACTGAAGCTTTCTTT. Its translation: CSATEYTEAFF. The chain links TRBV20-1 to TRBJ1-1; D not resolved. V was shortened by 4 bases and J by 5 bases, with 8 bases between the two germline ends. This CDR3 has 11 amino acids. Germline-derived CDR1 and CDR2 are DFQATT and SNEGSKA (reference sequence).

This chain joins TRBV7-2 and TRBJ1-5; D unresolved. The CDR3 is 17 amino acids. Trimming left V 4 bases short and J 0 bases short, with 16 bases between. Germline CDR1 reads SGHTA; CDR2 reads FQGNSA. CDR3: CASSSGRAADSNQPQHF. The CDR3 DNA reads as TGTGCCAGCAGCTCGGGAAGGGCTGCTGATAGCAATCAGCCCCAGCATTTT.

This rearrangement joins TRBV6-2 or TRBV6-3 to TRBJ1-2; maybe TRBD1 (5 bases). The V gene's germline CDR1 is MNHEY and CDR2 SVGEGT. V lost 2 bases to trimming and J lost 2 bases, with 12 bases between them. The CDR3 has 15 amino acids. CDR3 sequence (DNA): TGTGCCAGCAGTTACCCCAGTGGGGCGAACTATGGCTACACCTTC. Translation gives CASSYPSGANYGYTF.